This T cell receptor (beta chain) was recovered during a study of cytotoxic CD8 clonotypes in ibrutinib-treated CLL. Background on the study: Researchers reported about a dozen relapsed/refractory and fewer than 16 treatment-naive patients, under 18 of them IGHV unmutated. The samples contained a few hundred thousand productive templates on average. They also contained an average of about 94,000 productive rearrangements.

About this clone: Its target is not known.

The intended depth for sequencing was 1 in 200,000 to 1 in 1 million T cells. The table came from immunoSEQ multiplex PCR; TCRdb's copy has only in-frame clones and leaves some out. The repertoire has fewer than 35,000 clones, over 75% of them found once; the top ten carry approximately 8.1%. Study-wide points: Public clonotypes, found uncommonly, either contracted or stayed stable on treatment.

This clonotype originated in a human donor with chronic lymphocytic leukemia. Sequences were derived from PBMCs, sampled after 24 months of ibrutinib treatment.

The CDR3 DNA reads as TGTGCCAGCAGCCAAACGGGGTCGCGGGAAAAACTGTTTTTT. This codes for CASSQTGSREKLFF. J is TRBJ1-4 and V is TRBV6-5; no definite D call. The V end was cut by 6 bases, the J end by 8 bases, with 16 bases between. Germline V gene data show CDR1 as MNHEY and CDR2 as SVGAGI. The CDR3 runs 14 residues.